Shown below are 6 T cell receptor beta chains from a single sample sequenced in a study of a mutant IDH1 vaccine in newly diagnosed glioma. Only in-frame clones appear in the TCRdb table, and some are missing; sequencing was by immunoSEQ multiplex PCR. This sample has tens of thousands of clones; over 70% occur once, and the top ten carry roughly 5%. The antigens these receptors bind are not known. Described time point: week 47, end of study. In every dose of vaccine, 300 ug of mutant IDH1 20-mer peptide was given alongside topical imiquimod. The sequencing here drew on PBMCs, taken from a glioma patient whose treatment included an IDH1 peptide vaccine. Receptor source: a middle-aged man with glioma.

This chain connects TRBV5-5 to TRBJ2-6; D is undetermined. Germline V lookup: CDR1 SGHKS, CDR2 YYEKEE (reference sequence). V lost 2 bases to trimming and J lost 2 bases, with 11 bases between them. There are 16 residues in the CDR3. The DNA for the CDR3 is TGTGCCAGCAGCTTCGGACCCCTCCCTGGGGCCAACGTCCTGACTTTC. The encoded protein is CASSFGPLPGANVLTF.

This clone was counted once. The chain links TRBV4-3 to TRBJ1-3; no clear D gene. V was pared by 1 base and J by 0 bases, with 10 bases between. Germline CDR1 LGHNA, CDR2 YSLEER. The CDR3 extends over 16 amino acids. The CDR3 loop is CASSQVGSSSGNTIYF. CDR3 sequence (DNA): TGCGCCAGCAGCCAAGTGGGCAGTTCCTCTGGAAACACCATATATTTT.

The V call is TRBV18, the J call TRBJ1-1; maybe TRBD1 (6 bases). V was clipped by 5 bases and J by 7 bases, with 14 bases between them. Germline loops: CDR1 KGHSH, CDR2 LQKENI. CDR3 length: 13 amino acids. CDR3 in amino acids: CASSSQGRDEAFF. In DNA, the CDR3 is TGTGCCAGCTCATCGCAGGGGCGCGATGAAGCTTTCTTT.

The rearrangement links TRBV4-2 to TRBJ2-1; 15 bases match TRBD2. This CDR3 has 20 residues. From germline, CDR1 is LGHNA and CDR2 YNFKEQ. V trimming: 5 bases; J trimming: 7 bases; junction bases outside the gene matches: 18. CDR3 in amino acids: CASSTPGGLAGGRLGNEQFF. The CDR3 region has the DNA TGTGCCAGCAGCACTCCCGGAGGACTAGCGGGGGGGAGGTTGGGAAATGAGCAGTTCTTC.

V is TRBV7-8 and J is TRBJ2-5, with D tentatively TRBD1 or TRBD2 (5 bases each). CDR1 is SGHVS, CDR2 FQNEAQ, per germline. This CDR3 has 14 residues. V gave up 4 bases and J gave up 4 bases, with 13 bases separating them. CDR3 DNA sequence: TGTGCCAGCAGCTCCCAGGGAGCTGGAGAGACCCAGTACTTC. Its translation is CASSSQGAGETQYF.

V gene TRBV6-5 combines with J gene TRBJ1-6; D is perhaps TRBD1 (6 bases). The V end was cut by 6 bases, the J end by 7 bases, with 13 bases between. Germline values: CDR1 MNHEY, CDR2 SVGAGI. This CDR3 is 14 amino acids long. CDR3 in DNA: TGTGCCAGCAGGGAGGGGGGGTTCAATTCACCCCTCCACTTT. Its protein product is CASREGGFNSPLHF.